This T cell receptor (beta chain) was sequenced for a study of blood T cells in healthy people across ages. Total RNA amounts of at least 6 micrograms were extracted per sample. The V and J ends lost 0 bases and 5 bases respectively, with 14 bases between them. Germline CDR1 and CDR2: SGHRS and YFSETQ. This CDR3 region has 15 residues. Through a sample-barcoded 5' primer and a J-beta primer mix, a second PCR was run for roughly 6 to 11 cycles. MiXCR was run by TCRdb on the 5' RACE reads, yielding one entry per CDR3 protein. The table lists hundreds of thousands of distinct CDR3 sequences, about 47% of them singletons. Whole-study results and caveats: One million T cells yielded diversity estimates that were considered underestimates. With unsorted PBMCs, a conclusive comparison of naive versus antigen-experienced cells was not possible. Relative to aged donors, long-lived donors carried more naive CD4+ cells and displayed higher diversity.

This clonotype was recorded a few times. Its antigen is as yet unknown. The chain couples TRBV5-1 to TRBJ1-1, with D unresolved. The sample comprised blood. The TCR sequence derives from an elderly man in good health. For the CDR3, the DNA is TGCGCCAGCAGCTTGGATTGGAGTCGGGGAACTGAAGCTTTCTTT. Amino acid sequence: CASSLDWSRGTEAFF.